This T cell receptor (beta chain) derives from a study of blood T cell repertoires in COVID-19 (dated by TCRdb to 2020 to 2022). Context from the whole study: Collaborator samples came from the United States, Italy and Spain and covered acute and convalescent phases of COVID-19. The material from the prospective study consisted of cDNA or gDNA derived from T cells, B-cell-depleted T cells, or PBMCs. Subjects who had been exposed to COVID-19, were actively infected with it, or had recovered from it provided the deeply sampled blood TCRbeta repertoires that made up the dataset. The repertoires were made available in a free public database intended to serve as a resource for research on the immune response to SARS-CoV-2. Samples came from the ongoing ImmuneRACE study (first 160 participants) plus 1,254 subjects from 6 global collaborators. A de-identified subject ID, COVID-19 status, age in years and sex were almost always included in the sample metadata. Where HLA class I and class II types were available, the types were taken from metadata supplied by the sample provider, not from assay-based typing.

TCRbeta CDR3 regions were amplified from genomic DNA by means of the immunoSEQ Assay, a bias-controlled multiplex PCR. From the authors' description of their analysis: The number of nucleated cells in each sample was estimated from the amplification of reference gene primers within the assay. To quantify the absolute abundance of each unique TCRbeta CDR3 rearrangement, sequence reads were collapsed and filtered. For each sample, productive Simpson clonality was calculated as the square root of Simpson's diversity index across productive rearrangements. TCRdb mirrors the immuneACCESS table, restricted to in-frame sequences. Some clones are absent from its copies; in checked studies, under half trace to an unresolved V gene, and the reason for the others is unknown. That table is the source of V, J and clone size, and D and trimming were worked out from the DNA. Present in this sample are just over 300,000 clones, about nine tenths of which were seen just once. 1.8% of the sample is taken by the ten largest.

About this clone itself: Its antigen target is currently unknown. Base qualities are not provided; no much larger clone lies one nucleotide away.

At one collaborating source in Seattle, patients were enrolled during active infection and were followed longitudinally through the course of disease. Whole blood was collected in K2EDTA tubes by collaborating institutions according to the institutions' own protocols. For TCRbeta analysis, collaborators shipped samples in one of three forms: frozen whole blood, isolated PBMCs, or DNA extracted from either of those sample types. The full study reports these points: The quantity of clinical and demographic metadata differed by source and by participant and was supplied without curation.

Deletion took 7 bases off V and 0 bases off J, with a span of 13 bases between the germline ends. Including the terminal cysteine and phenylalanine, the CDR3 comprises 15 residues. Of the read, only the CDR3 DNA is kept; its 45 bases are in frame from base 1. From a lookup of the germline V gene, CDR1 and CDR2 are SNHLY and FYNNEI. The receptor was derived from a woman between 25 and 40 years old with COVID-19, enrolled during active disease. The sequencing sample was made of peripheral blood. In this chain, TRBV2 is recombined with TRBJ1-5; D gene: possibly TRBD1, on 6 matching bases. The DNA reads TGTGCCAGCACCGTCCAGGGGAATAGCAATCAGCCCCAGCATTTT. This is translated as CASTVQGNSNQPQHF.